The rows below give T cell receptor beta chains drawn from one sample of a study of blood T cell repertoires in COVID-19. Assay used: immunoSEQ multiplex PCR; TCRdb lists only in-frame clones, some missing. The table shows tens of thousands of clones, with under 90% occurring only once. Input material: peripheral blood. The receptors shown here come from an elderly man with acute or convalescent COVID-19. Each CDR3 is given with its conserved first and last residue. A D gene is named only where the DNA matches it firmly. Expanded clones are given a class, and other clones once, few, many or no size at all.

j_gene,v_gene,d_gene,abundance,CDR3aa,CDR3nt
TRBJ1-2,TRBV11-2,NA,NA,CASSLGQVRGYGYTF,TGTGCCAGCAGCTTAGGCCAGGTTCGGGGCTATGGCTACACCTTC
TRBJ2-1,TRBV10-3,NA,NA,CAISELANEQFF,TGTGCCATCAGTGAGTTGGCCAATGAGCAGTTCTTC
TRBJ2-1,TRBV11-3,NA,NA,CASSLTPRITGRTEQFF,TGTGCCAGCAGCCTAACTCCTAGAATCACAGGGAGAACCGAGCAGTTCTTC
TRBJ1-6,TRBV12-3/TRBV12-4,NA,few,CASSLGGESPLHF,TGTGCCAGCAGTTTAGGGGGGGAATCACCCCTCCACTTT
TRBJ2-5,TRBV19,TRBD1,NA,CASSTGQGEETQYF,TGTGCCAGTAGTACTGGACAGGGGGAAGAGACCCAGTACTTC
TRBJ2-1,TRBV7-3,TRBD2,NA,CASSLVKVAGGGNEQFF,TGTGCCAGCAGCTTAGTGAAGGTAGCGGGAGGCGGGAATGAGCAGTTCTTC
TRBJ2-1,TRBV10-3,NA,once,CAIRGVDRDSSGIPYNEQFF,TGTGCCATCAGAGGAGTGGACAGGGATTCTAGCGGGATCCCCTACAATGAGCAGTTCTTC
TRBJ1-4,TRBV6-6,NA,NA,CASRFGGNEKLFF,TGTGCCAGCAGATTTGGGGGGAATGAAAAACTGTTTTTT
TRBJ2-5,TRBV5-1,TRBD2,NA,CASSWGTSGQETQYF,TGCGCCAGCAGCTGGGGGACTAGCGGGCAAGAGACCCAGTACTTC
TRBJ1-3,TRBV7-6,NA,NA,CASSLVPTGTSGNTIYF,TGTGCCAGCAGCTTAGTCCCAACAGGGACCTCTGGAAACACCATATATTTT
TRBJ2-3,TRBV11-2,NA,few,CASSLGRQGGTGTQYF,TGTGCCAGCAGCTTAGGGCGGCAGGGGGGTACTGGTACGCAGTATTTT
TRBJ1-2,TRBV30,NA,NA,CAWSGDTVSYGYTF,TGTGCCTGGAGCGGGGACACGGTCTCCTATGGCTACACCTTC
TRBJ1-1,TRBV6-5,TRBD1,NA,CASIKDRVNTEAFF,TGTGCCAGCATTAAGGACAGGGTCAACACTGAAGCTTTCTTT
TRBJ2-2,TRBV6-1,NA,NA,CASSDGGANPTGELFF,TGTGCCAGCAGTGATGGCGGAGCAAACCCCACCGGGGAGCTGTTTTTT
TRBJ2-1,TRBV27,TRBD2,NA,CASSFRRTSGGSYNEQFF,TGTGCCAGCAGTTTCCGCCGGACTAGCGGTGGATCCTACAATGAGCAGTTCTTC
TRBJ1-5,TRBV28,NA,NA,CASRLYSNQPQHF,TGTGCCAGCAGACTTTATAGCAATCAGCCCCAGCATTTT
TRBJ2-5,TRBV11-3,NA,NA,CASSSGLGTQYF,TGTGCCAGCAGCTCCGGACTGGGGACCCAGTACTTC
TRBJ1-1,TRBV7-2,NA,NA,CASSLGASKDTEAFF,TGTGCCAGCAGCTTAGGGGCAAGCAAGGACACTGAAGCTTTCTTT
TRBJ2-3,TRBV27,NA,NA,CASSPFYRTDTQYF,TGTGCCAGCAGTCCTTTCTATCGCACAGATACGCAGTATTTT
TRBJ2-1,TRBV12-3/TRBV12-4,NA,NA,CASSFLQGQQFF,TGTGCCAGCAGTTTCCTTCAGGGTCAGCAGTTCTTC
TRBJ1-1,TRBV7-9,TRBD1,NA,CASSLLTGGFTEAFF,TGTGCCAGCAGCCTACTGACAGGGGGTTTCACTGAAGCTTTCTTT
TRBJ1-3,TRBV4-2,NA,NA,CASSQDRTTFSGNTIYF,TGTGCCAGCAGCCAAGATAGGACAACCTTCTCTGGAAACACCATATATTTT
TRBJ2-2,TRBV2,TRBD2,NA,CASSDRGGTGELFF,TGTGCCAGCAGTGATCGCGGGGGGACCGGGGAGCTGTTTTTT
TRBJ1-2,TRBV4-2,TRBD1,NA,CASSQTGGAYGYTF,TGTGCCAGCAGCCAAACAGGGGGCGCTTATGGCTACACCTTC
TRBJ1-6,TRBV7-2,TRBD1,NA,CASSHSGQGYTPLHF,TGTGCCAGCAGCCATTCGGGACAGGGGTATACACCCCTCCACTTT
TRBJ1-3,TRBV7-9,NA,NA,CASSLQGSGNTIYF,TGTGCCAGCAGTTTACAGGGCTCTGGAAACACCATATATTTT
TRBJ2-7,TRBV6-6,NA,once,CASSSQSYEQYF,TGTGCCAGCAGTTCACAGTCCTACGAGCAGTACTTC
TRBJ2-2,TRBV28,NA,NA,CASSFLGARTGELFF,TGTGCCAGCAGTTTCTTAGGGGCTCGGACCGGGGAGCTGTTTTTT
TRBJ1-5,TRBV11-2,NA,NA,CASSLTDGFQPQHF,TGTGCCAGCAGCTTAACCGACGGGTTTCAGCCCCAGCATTTT
TRBJ2-7,TRBV11-2,TRBD1,NA,CASSPTPTGATEQYF,TGTGCCAGCAGCCCCACGCCGACAGGGGCAACCGAGCAGTACTTC
TRBJ1-4,TRBV6-6,TRBD1,NA,CASSWDRDATNEKLFF,TGTGCCAGCAGTTGGGACAGGGATGCAACTAATGAAAAACTGTTTTTT
TRBJ2-1,TRBV20-1,NA,NA,CSCGQYNEQFF,TGCAGTTGCGGACAGTACAATGAGCAGTTCTTC
TRBJ1-4,TRBV30,NA,NA,CAWATPGLGEKLFF,TGTGCCTGGGCGACACCGGGACTTGGTGAAAAACTGTTTTTT
TRBJ2-2,TRBV11-2,TRBD2,NA,CASSLGGRTSMNTGELFF,TGTGCCAGCAGCTTAGGGGGGAGGACTAGTATGAACACCGGGGAGCTGTTTTTT
TRBJ2-6,TRBV4-1,NA,NA,CASSQDPGQISGANVLTF,TGCGCCAGCAGCCAAGATCCGGGACAAATCTCTGGGGCCAACGTCCTGACTTTC
TRBJ1-1,TRBV28,NA,NA,CASRDSLYNTEAFF,TGTGCCAGCAGAGACAGCTTATACAACACTGAAGCTTTCTTT
TRBJ2-2,TRBV19,TRBD1,NA,CASSRGTASNTGELFF,TGTGCCAGTAGTAGAGGGACAGCGTCGAACACCGGGGAGCTGTTTTTT
TRBJ2-7,TRBV4-1,NA,NA,CASSQDEWTATYEQYF,TGCGCCAGCAGCCAAGACGAGTGGACAGCCACCTACGAGCAGTACTTC
TRBJ1-4,TRBV27,NA,NA,CASSPTGTGGEKLFF,TGTGCCAGCAGTCCCACCGGGACGGGAGGCGAAAAACTGTTTTTT
TRBJ2-1,TRBV18,NA,few,CASSSPGTHYNEQFF,TGTGCCAGCTCATCCCCCGGGACACACTACAATGAGCAGTTCTTC
TRBJ2-3,TRBV5-1,NA,NA,CASSLATGGKGDTQYF,TGCGCCAGCAGCTTGGCCACTGGAGGAAAAGGAGATACGCAGTATTTT
TRBJ2-3,TRBV19,NA,NA,CASSLSQAASTDTQYF,TGTGCCAGTAGTCTCTCCCAGGCAGCTAGCACAGATACGCAGTATTTT
TRBJ2-7,TRBV27,TRBD1,NA,CASRAPPTGSYEQYF,TGTGCCAGCAGAGCCCCTCCGACAGGGTCCTACGAGCAGTACTTC
TRBJ2-3,TRBV7-9,TRBD2,NA,CASSSGLAGATDTQYF,TGTGCCAGCAGCTCAGGTTTAGCGGGAGCCACAGATACGCAGTATTTT
TRBJ1-1,TRBV5-1,TRBD1,NA,CASSFRTGRDTEAFF,TGCGCCAGCAGCTTCCGGACAGGGAGGGACACTGAAGCTTTCTTT
TRBJ1-1,TRBV27,TRBD1,NA,CASSLGQGPNTEAFF,TGTGCCAGCAGTTTGGGACAGGGACCGAACACTGAAGCTTTCTTT
TRBJ1-5,TRBV6-4,NA,few,CAIRKGGSGSNQPQHF,TGTGCCATACGTAAGGGGGGGAGTGGGAGCAATCAGCCCCAGCATTTT
TRBJ1-3,TRBV30,NA,few,CAWSVRTPSSGNTIYF,TGTGCCTGGAGTGTACGTACACCTTCCTCTGGAAACACCATATATTTT
TRBJ1-1,TRBV29-1,TRBD1,NA,CSVEEQTGSEAFF,TGCAGCGTTGAAGAACAGACAGGGTCTGAAGCTTTCTTT
TRBJ1-2,TRBV18,NA,NA,CASSPELRGGYTF,TGTGCCAGCTCACCAGAGCTAAGGGGTGGCTACACCTTC
TRBJ1-5,TRBV6-5,NA,NA,CASSFSQYQPQHF,TGTGCCAGCAGTTTTTCCCAATATCAGCCCCAGCATTTT
TRBJ1-4,TRBV5-4,NA,NA,CASSPTGGANEKLFF,TGTGCCAGCAGCCCCACGGGAGGGGCGAATGAAAAACTGTTTTTT
TRBJ2-7,TRBV27,NA,few,CASRRWTNSYEQYF,TGTGCCAGCAGACGCTGGACTAACTCCTACGAGCAGTACTTC
TRBJ2-6,TRBV20-1,TRBD2,NA,CSASRLAAGANVLTF,TGCAGTGCTAGTCGGCTAGCGGCTGGGGCCAACGTCCTGACTTTC
TRBJ2-5,TRBV5-1,TRBD1,NA,CASSLIGTGYETQYF,TGCGCCAGCAGCTTGATAGGGACAGGGTACGAGACCCAGTACTTC
TRBJ1-2,TRBV4-2,TRBD1,NA,CASSPPALTGGYGYTF,TGTGCCAGCAGCCCCCCAGCTTTAACAGGGGGCTATGGCTACACCTTC